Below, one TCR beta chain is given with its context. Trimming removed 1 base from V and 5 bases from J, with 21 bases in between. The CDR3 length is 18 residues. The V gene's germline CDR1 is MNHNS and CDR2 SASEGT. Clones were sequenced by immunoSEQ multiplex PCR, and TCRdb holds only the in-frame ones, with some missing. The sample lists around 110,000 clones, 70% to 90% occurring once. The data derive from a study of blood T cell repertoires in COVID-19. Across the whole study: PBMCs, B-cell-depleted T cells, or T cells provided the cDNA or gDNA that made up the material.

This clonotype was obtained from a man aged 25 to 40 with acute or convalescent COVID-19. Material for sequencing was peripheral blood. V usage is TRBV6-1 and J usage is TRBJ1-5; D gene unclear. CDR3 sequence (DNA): TGTGCCAGCAGTGAAGATATTTGGCAGGCTAAACCCTATCAGCCCCAGCATTTT. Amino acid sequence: CASSEDIWQAKPYQPQHF.